Described below is a single TCR beta chain sequence and its context. The antigen this receptor binds is unknown. No base qualities exist here, and no much larger clone lies one base off it. The data derive from a study of somatic mutations in cytotoxic T cells in rheumatoid arthritis (dated by TCRdb to between 2016 and 2019). For the study in its entirety: Patient peripheral blood (30 ml EDTA) was drawn right after diagnosis and before any treatment started. A FACSAria II or Sony SH800 was used to flow-sort some V beta antibody-stained T-cell populations at nearly 100% purity, and TCRB sequencing was also done on sorted V beta1+ cells. Whether expanded CD8+ T-cell clones in untreated, newly diagnosed rheumatoid arthritis carry somatic mutations was the study question, and clonality was characterized with TCRB deep sequencing. A total of 65 to 70 rheumatoid arthritis patients and 15 to 25 healthy controls underwent TCRB deep sequencing. The median ages of the patient and control groups were essentially identical.

Per the germline V gene (reference sequence), LNHNV is the CDR1 and YYDKDF is the CDR2. Between the V and J ends, shortened by 5 bases and 1 base respectively, the junction contains 16 bases. From its cysteine to its phenylalanine, the CDR3 spans 16 amino acids. Only the CDR3 region is kept as DNA, spanning 48 bases read in frame from base 1. Study-level results and caveats: CD8+ T-cell clonality did not differ significantly between rheumatoid arthritis patients and age-matched healthy controls. Several identical CD8+ TCRB sequences were found in both blood and synovial fluid, and in about an eighth of the 65 patients the largest CD8+ clone exceeded 20% of CD8+ cells. No adjustment for multiple comparisons was made for the slight TRBV07 underrepresentation in patients. In patients, CD8+ clonality rose with age (Spearman r ~ 0.53), which was not the case in healthy controls. Viral specificity could not be ruled out by absence from virus-specific databases, and the antigen targets of the expanded CD8+ clones remained unknown.

Genomic DNA underwent TCRB CDR3 sequencing using the immunoSEQ assay. The original pipeline was this. When patient CD8+ clones exceeding 1% were checked against published virus-specific TCRB sequences, only a few matched. Nothing other than productive TCRB rearrangements was included in the analyses. Clonality was calculated as a Shannon entropy-based productive clonality index, and a clone was defined by a unique TCRB CDR3 sequence. The template counts of each clone relative to the total templates per sample were used to calculate repertoire overlap between two samples. V-gene usage from TCRB sequencing and V-gene usage measured by flow cytometry were correlated (Spearman r of roughly 0.56). TCRdb holds this immuneACCESS table with in-frame rearrangements only. Some clones are missing; in checked studies, unresolved V genes explain under half, and the rest has no known cause. From that table come the V and J calls and clone size; the DNA was used to work out D and trimming. The sample table records just over 15,000 clones; under 80% of these occur just once. The ten largest clones take up 13% to 15% of the sample.

Flow cytometry confirmed the purity of CD4+ and CD8+ cells that had been isolated by positive magnetic bead selection on an AutoMACS. After a first flow cytometry screen using a TCR V beta antibody panel, clonal expansions were characterized through TCRB deep sequencing of sorted CD8+ fractions. Peripheral blood mononuclear cells were obtained using density gradient separation with Ficoll-Paque PLUS. DNA was extracted from CD4-enriched, CD8-enriched or PBMC samples with Nucleospin Tissue or Tissue XS kits and quantified with a Qubit 2.0 fluorometer. The TCR sequence derives from an adult with rheumatoid arthritis. Specimen: CD8+ T cells sorted from blood. Recombination connected TRBV15 to TRBJ2-3; TRBD2 might be the D gene, on 5 matching bases. CDR3 sequence: CATSEGRMSGTDTQYF. The DNA is TGTGCCACCAGCGAGGGCCGGATGTCGGGCACAGATACGCAGTATTTT.